The next 12 T cell receptor beta chains were all read from a single sample in a study of T cell responses to AZD1222 COVID-19 vaccine. Only in-frame clones appear in the TCRdb table, and some are missing; sequencing was by immunoSEQ multiplex PCR. The sample shows around 100,000 clones, about 89% of them seen only once. Sequencing used peripheral blood, obtained on day 0 of AZD1222 vaccination. All receptors come from an adult in good health.

The V gene is TRBV6-4, the J gene TRBJ2-3; TRBD2 agrees at 7 bases. The CDR3 loop spans 16 amino acids. The germline gives CDR1 MRHNA, CDR2 SNTAGT. With 2 bases clipped from V and 0 bases from J, the junction kept 5 bases outside the gene matches. CDR3 in amino acids: CASSDGSGASTDTQYF. In DNA form, the CDR3 reads TGTGCCAGCAGTGACGGGAGCGGGGCTAGCACAGATACGCAGTATTTT.

This clone was detected once. The chain employs TRBV6-5 and TRBJ2-5; D is undetermined. Germline V gives CDR1 MNHEY, CDR2 SVGAGI. With 0 bases removed from V and 5 bases from J, the gap between germline ends came to 10 bases. The CDR3 length is 14 residues. The DNA for the CDR3 is TGTGCCAGCAGTTACTCGAAGGGTGGCGAGACCCAGTACTTC. Translation: CASSYSKGGETQYF.

This chain's CDR3 is CATSGATGNNQPQHF. In nucleotides, the CDR3 is TGTGCCACATCGGGAGCTACAGGGAACAATCAGCCCCAGCATTTT. The chain couples TRBV10-3 to TRBJ1-5, with D perhaps matching TRBD1 (6 bases). V lost 10 bases and J lost 3, with 19 bases in between. Germline V lookup: CDR1 ENHRY, CDR2 SYGVKD. This CDR3 has 15 amino acids.

V and J are TRBV9 and TRBJ2-3; 7 positions match TRBD1. V lost 3 bases and J lost 2; bases outside the gene matches: 3. CDR3 size: 14 residues. Germline assignment: CDR1 SGDLS and CDR2 YYNGEE. In DNA form, the CDR3 reads TGTGCCAGCAGCGGGGGACAGCACACAGATACGCAGTATTTT. Encoded protein: CASSGGQHTDTQYF.

This clone has at least ten counts. This chain uses TRBV7-9 with TRBJ2-7; D is uncertain. The length of the CDR3 is 16 residues. Per the germline V gene, CDR1 is SEHNR and CDR2 is FQNEAQ (reference sequence). V gave up 3 bases and J gave up 0 bases, with 15 bases separating them. The CDR3 reads CASSFSSGKSSYEQYF. The CDR3 bases are TGTGCCAGCAGCTTTTCCTCCGGCAAGAGCTCCTACGAGCAGTACTTC.

This clone was found once. The chain employs TRBV7-9 and TRBJ2-3, with 8 bases fitting TRBD2. Trimming at V came to 8 bases and at J to 6 bases, leaving 7 bases not matched to a gene. Germline CDR1 is SEHNR and CDR2 is FQNEAQ (reference sequence). The CDR3 has 13 amino acids. The CDR3 here is CASRREGMDTQYF. In DNA, the CDR3 is TGTGCCAGCCGCCGGGAGGGGATGGATACGCAGTATTTT.

The chain joins TRBV11-2 to TRBJ1-2; TRBD1 matches at 7 bases. Germline CDR1 reads SGHAT; CDR2 reads FQNNGV. J lost 10 bases, V lost 5 bases, and 10 bases had no gene match. The CDR3 totals 13 residues. CDR3 nucleotides: TGTGCCAGCAGCCTGGACAGGTATAGGGACTACACCTTC. Protein product: CASSLDRYRDYTF. Full variable domain (remainder filled in from reference TRBV11-2 and TRBJ1-2): EAGVAQSPRYKIIEKRQSVAFWCNPISGHATLYWYQQILGQGPKLLIQFQNNGVVDDSQLPKDRFSAERLKGVDSTLKIQPAKLEDSAVYLCASSLDRYRDYTFGSGTRLTVV.

The gene calls are TRBV2 and TRBJ1-2; TRBD1 agrees at 7 bases. Germline CDR1 SNHLY, CDR2 FYNNEI. Unmatched junction bases numbered 5, after V lost 7 bases and J lost 3 bases. This CDR3 has 13 amino acids. In DNA, the CDR3 is TGTGCCAGCAAGGGACAGCTAGACTATGGCTACACCTTC. It yields the protein CASKGQLDYGYTF.

On this clone: Sequence at one end of the junction differs from germline and may be a read error. This chain connects TRBV28 to TRBJ1-2; 7 nucleotides match TRBD1. The CDR3 loop spans 12 amino acids. CDR1 is MDHEN, CDR2 SYDVKM, per germline. In nucleotides, the CDR3 is TGTGCCAGCAGTTTATCCGGACAGGCGAACGCCTTC. Residues: CASSLSGQANAF.

V is TRBV19 and J is TRBJ1-1; D might be TRBD1 (5 bases). Between the trimmed V and J ends, which lost 5 bases and 4 bases, there was a span of 14 bases. The CDR3 loop spans 14 amino acids. Germline lookup yields CDR1 LNHDA and CDR2 SQIVND (reference sequence). In nucleotides, the CDR3 is TGTGCCAGTAGTTCCCAGGGTCTTGGCACTGAAGCTTTCTTT. Translation: CASSSQGLGTEAFF.

This rearrangement joins TRBV19 to TRBJ2-2; D unresolved. The V gene lost 7 bases and the J gene lost 1 base, with 7 bases spanning the gap. This CDR3 has 13 residues. The germline gives CDR1 LNHDA, CDR2 SQIVND (reference sequence). CDR3 coding DNA: TGTGCCAGTATTAAAAGGAACACCGGGGAGCTGTTTTTT. Its translation: CASIKRNTGELFF.

The table lists this clone with a count of one. The chain carries TRBV3-1 (or the pseudogene TRBV3-2) and TRBJ1-1, with TRBD1 identical over 7 bases. Germline CDR1 LGHDT, CDR2 YNNKEL (reference sequence). Trimming at V came to 4 bases and at J to 4 bases, leaving 9 bases not matched to a gene. The CDR3 runs to 15 residues. CDR3 nucleotides: TGTGCCAGCAGCCGGGACAGCGCACCCGGCACTGAAGCTTTCTTT. Translation gives CASSRDSAPGTEAFF.